The clone carrying this T cell receptor beta chain turned up a few times. The antigen is unknown. Expressed TCRB transcripts were sequenced because the entire RNA isolate underwent reverse transcription. The repertoire was sequenced with immunoSEQ multiplex PCR; TCRdb's copy has only in-frame clones and lacks some. The sample holds about 250,000 clones, 13% to 15% seen once. The CDR3 has 15 residues. V shed 6 bases and J shed 4 bases, with 15 bases lying between them. In germline, CDR1 is SGHNT, CDR2 YENEEA. The source of the sample is a study of beta chain features in type 1 diabetes. In the study overall: All samples yielded roughly 100,000,000 examined sorted cells. Whole-study findings and limits: At VDJ recombination sites, type 1 diabetes patients had fewer insertions and more deleted nucleotides.

This clonotype was sampled from a woman aged 40 to 49 in good health. The source material was naive CD4+ T cells from blood. This chain connects TRBV11-3 to TRBJ2-2, with D possibly TRBD1 on 6 matching bases. In DNA, the CDR3 is TGTGCCAGCAGTTCTACAGGGCTAAGCACCGGGGAGCTGTTTTTT. Residues: CASSSTGLSTGELFF.